The entry that follows covers one T cell receptor (beta chain) sequence. This entry belongs to a study of T cell repertoires in cytomegalovirus infection. This CDR3 is built from 16 residues. Germline V gene data show CDR1 as SQVTM and CDR2 as ANQGSEA. Trimming shortened V by 3 bases and J by 4 bases, and 19 bases separated the two germline ends. MiXCR, run by TCRdb on the reads, gives a single entry per CDR3 protein. The table has some 150,000 distinct CDR3 sequences, around a quarter seen once. Sample: PBMCs. The rearrangement joins TRBV29-1 to TRBJ2-1; tentatively, D is TRBD1 or TRBD2 (5 bases each). The receptor was isolated from a human donor in good health (CMV status not recorded). Some clones in this sample may be carry-over from other donors' samples. This chain's CDR3 is CSVEGSGTQTYNEQFF. Here the CDR3 DNA reads TGCAGCGTTGAGGGATCCGGGACGCAAACGTACAATGAGCAGTTCTTC.